Listed below are T cell receptor beta chains from one sample, sequenced in a study of CD8+ T cells in alopecia areata. Only in-frame clones appear in the TCRdb table, and some are missing; sequencing was by immunoSEQ multiplex PCR. In the table there are 150,000 to 200,000 clones, roughly three fifths of which are singletons. This specimen was CD4+ T cells sorted from blood, taken at approximately week 50, from a patient treated with tofacitinib. Source of these receptors: a human donor with alopecia areata. Each CDR3 is given with its conserved first and last residue. The D gene is left open where the match is weak. Only some rows state a clone size, as once, few, many or a class for expanded clones.

d_gene	v_gene	abundance	j_gene	CDR3aa	CDR3nt
-	TRBV15	few	TRBJ1-5	CATSRAGERGQHF	TGTGCCACCAGCAGAGCAGGGGAGAGAGGCCAGCATTTT
TRBD2	TRBV9	-	TRBJ2-1	CASSVELAGTYNEQFF	TGTGCCAGCAGCGTAGAACTAGCGGGGACCTACAATGAGCAGTTCTTC
-	TRBV7-3	-	TRBJ1-6	CASSRGLRGTLHF	TGTGCCAGCAGCCGGGGACTTCGAGGGACCCTCCACTTT
-	TRBV27	-	TRBJ1-1	CASSLLRGTEAFF	TGTGCCAGCAGTTTACTACGGGGCACTGAAGCTTTCTTT
TRBD1	TRBV29-1	-	TRBJ1-1	CSVFTGTGNEAFF	TGCAGCGTGTTTACCGGGACAGGGAATGAAGCTTTCTTT
TRBD1	TRBV29-1	-	TRBJ1-1	CSSGGGPTEAFF	TGCAGCTCAGGGGGTGGCCCCACTGAAGCTTTCTTT
-	TRBV12-5	-	TRBJ2-3	CASGLGDFGTQYF	TGTGCTAGTGGTTTGGGAGACTTTGGTACGCAGTATTTT
-	TRBV29-1	-	TRBJ2-1	CSASQGRNEQFF	TGCAGCGCCTCACAGGGGAGGAATGAGCAGTTCTTC
-	TRBV25-1	-	TRBJ2-3	CASSELGGGGTDTQYF	TGTGCCAGCAGTGAACTAGGGGGTGGAGGCACAGATACGCAGTATTTT
TRBD2	TRBV30	-	TRBJ2-6	CAWSVFGRGGTPGANVLTF	TGTGCCTGGAGTGTATTTGGCCGGGGGGGTACTCCTGGGGCCAACGTCCTGACTTTC
-	TRBV29-1	few	TRBJ2-5	CSVAPQETQYF	TGCAGCGTCGCACCCCAAGAGACCCAGTACTTC
-	TRBV6-5	-	TRBJ1-6	CASRGQHNSPLHF	TGTGCCAGCAGAGGACAGCATAATTCACCCCTCCACTTT
-	TRBV29-1	few	TRBJ1-5	CSVASGGDQPQHF	TGCAGCGTTGCATCCGGGGGGGATCAGCCCCAGCATTTT
TRBD1	TRBV7-8	-	TRBJ2-7	CASSLGGGLNYEQYF	TGTGCCAGCAGCTTAGGAGGGGGCCTTAATTACGAGCAGTACTTC
TRBD2	TRBV4-1	few	TRBJ2-3	CASSQTLAGGPDTQYF	TGCGCCAGCAGTCAAACTCTAGCGGGGGGGCCAGATACGCAGTATTTT
-	TRBV27	few	TRBJ2-7	CASSLFDRASSSYEQYF	TGTGCCAGCAGTTTATTTGATCGCGCGTCGAGCTCCTACGAGCAGTACTTC
TRBD1	TRBV4-3	few	TRBJ1-4	CASSQGSGTGGSRMEKLFF	TGCGCCAGCAGCCAAGGCTCCGGGACAGGGGGATCAAGGATGGAAAAACTGTTTTTT
TRBD1	TRBV30	once	TRBJ1-1	CAWSMGQVGVSAFF	TGTGCCTGGAGTATGGGACAGGTTGGCGTGTCGGCTTTCTTT
TRBD1	TRBV29-1	-	TRBJ1-2	CSVALDRAYGYTF	TGCAGCGTTGCCCTGGACAGGGCCTATGGCTACACCTTC
TRBD1	TRBV7-9	-	TRBJ2-7	CASSLYWTGDDEQYF	TGTGCCAGCAGCTTATACTGGACAGGGGACGACGAGCAGTACTTC
TRBD1	TRBV6-5	-	TRBJ1-1	CASSYWGQPNTEAFF	TGTGCCAGCAGTTACTGGGGACAGCCGAACACTGAAGCTTTCTTT
-	TRBV6-5	-	TRBJ2-7	CASSYIRTPEAYEQYF	TGTGCCAGCAGTTACATCAGAACACCCGAGGCCTACGAGCAGTACTTC
-	TRBV29-1	-	TRBJ1-1	CSVARRTEPEAFF	TGCAGCGTTGCAAGACGGACCGAACCTGAAGCTTTCTTT
TRBD1	TRBV15	once	TRBJ2-5	CATSRTGTGETQYF	TGTGCCACCAGCAGAACCGGGACAGGGGAGACCCAGTACTTC
-	TRBV7-2	-	TRBJ1-5	CASSPTYPGFQPQHF	TGTGCCAGCAGCCCTACATATCCAGGATTCCAGCCCCAGCATTTT
-	TRBV30	-	TRBJ1-5	CACRSRHFRGNQPQHF	TGTGCCTGTCGCTCCCGCCACTTCAGGGGAAATCAGCCCCAGCATTTT
-	TRBV27	-	TRBJ2-2	CASSFNTGELFF	TGTGCCAGCAGTTTTAACACCGGGGAGCTGTTTTTT
TRBD1	TRBV29-1	once	TRBJ1-1	CSVVTGTDDTFF	TGCAGCGTGGTGACCGGGACAGACGATACTTTCTTT
-	TRBV6-6	-	TRBJ1-5	CASSYSGVQPQHF	TGTGCCAGCAGTTACTCAGGGGTCCAGCCCCAGCATTTT
TRBD1	TRBV5-6	-	TRBJ2-4	CASSPGQGREDIQYF	TGTGCCAGCAGCCCCGGACAGGGGAGAGAGGACATTCAGTACTTC